This T cell receptor beta chain was documented in a study of blood T cell repertoires in COVID-19 (dated by TCRdb to 2020 to 2022). Regarding the complete study: Samples covering the acute and convalescent phases of COVID-19 were provided by collaborators in the United States, Italy and Spain. The samples were drawn from the first 160 participants of the ongoing ImmuneRACE study and from 950 to 1,500 subjects provided by 6 global collaborators. A de-identified subject ID, COVID-19 status, age in years and sex were almost always included in the sample metadata. The material from the prospective study consisted of cDNA or gDNA derived from T cells, B-cell-depleted T cells, or PBMCs. The dataset comprised deeply sampled blood TCRbeta repertoires from subjects exposed to, actively infected with, or recovered from COVID-19. The repertoires were released in a freely available public database intended as a resource for research on the immune response to SARS-CoV-2. HLA class I and class II types, where available, came from metadata supplied by the sample provider rather than from assay-based typing.

General study outcomes and caveats: Clinical and demographic metadata were provided uncurated, with the amount varying by source and participant.

Whole blood was collected in K2EDTA tubes by collaborating institutions according to the institutions' own protocols. For TCRbeta analysis, collaborators shipped samples in one of three forms: frozen whole blood, isolated PBMCs, or DNA extracted from either of those sample types. TCRbeta CDR3 regions were amplified from genomic DNA using the immunoSEQ Assay, a bias-controlled multiplex PCR. The original pipeline was this. Within the assay, amplification of reference gene primers was used to estimate how many nucleated cells each sample contained. To quantify the absolute abundance of each unique TCRbeta CDR3 rearrangement, sequence reads were collapsed and filtered. For each sample, productive Simpson clonality was calculated by taking the square root of Simpson's diversity index across productive rearrangements. TCRdb carries this immuneACCESS record with in-frame sequences only. Its versions omit some clonotypes, under half of them owing to an unresolved V gene in the studies checked, with the rest unexplained. That table is the source of V, J and clone size, and D and trimming were worked out from the DNA. The table for this sample lists tens of thousands of clones; roughly 83% of them were counted only once. In total, the top ten clones hold 4.4% of the sample.

CDR3 length: 14 amino acids, cysteine to phenylalanine. Only the CDR3 region is kept as DNA, spanning 42 bases read in frame from base 1. Per the germline V gene, KGHSH is the CDR1 and LQKENI is the CDR2. A remark on this clone: Its antigen specificity is not known. One end of the junction fails to match germline, which may point to a read error.

The chain employs TRBV18 and TRBJ1-1; a tentative D match to TRBD1 spans 6 bases. The material sequenced was peripheral blood. The clonotype was recovered from a man between 50 and 59 years old with active COVID-19. The CDR3 protein: CASSPLTGNPEAFF. In nucleotide form, the sequence is TGTGCCAGCTCACCACTTACAGGGAACCCTGAAGCTTTCTTT.